This TCR beta chain stems from a study of blood T cells in healthy people across ages. Points from the study as a whole: It was not possible, with unsorted PBMCs, to conclusively compare naive and antigen-experienced cells.

This CDR3 region has 14 residues. Per germline, CDR1 SGHKS and CDR2 YYEKEE (reference sequence). Of note for this clonotype: Its target is unknown. Its ends do not fully match the called genes, so a read error is possible.

Using a J-beta primer mix together with a sample-barcoded 5' primer, a second PCR was run for roughly 7 to 11 cycles. TCRdb reanalysed the 5' RACE reads using MiXCR and keeps one entry per CDR3 protein. The sample carries hundreds of thousands of distinct CDR3 sequences, around two fifths recorded once. The source material was blood. This chain uses TRBV5-5 with TRBJ1-5, with a tentative D call TRBD1 (6 bases). The receptor was isolated from a man at least 80 years old in good health. CDR3 amino acids: CASSRQDSNQPQHF. For the CDR3, the DNA is TGTGCCAGCAGCAGACAGGATAGCAATCAGCCTCAGCATTTT.